This TCR beta chain was recorded in a study of cytomegalovirus exposure and HLA in healthy donors. This CDR3 region has 11 residues. CDR1 is SQVTM, CDR2 ANQGSEA, per germline. V dropped 8 bases and J dropped 5; count of bases not matched to a gene: 5. PCR amplification relied on 60 Vbeta primers (plus 13 Jbeta primers). The repertoire was sequenced with immunoSEQ multiplex PCR; TCRdb's copy has only in-frame clones and lacks some. This table has 150,000 or so clones, about 70% appearing once. Study results and caveats: Rarity held for most TCR sequences, but there were some public TCRs that occurred in many donors. The classifier reportedly diagnosed cytomegalovirus status with high specificity and sensitivity.

Comments on this clone: Its specificity is not known.

The receptor's source is a male donor in good health and CMV-seronegative. The specimen was PBMCs. The chain carries TRBV29-1 and TRBJ2-5, with 7 bases matching TRBD2. This chain's CDR3 is CSSREGETQYF. CDR3 sequence (DNA): TGCAGCAGTAGGGAGGGGGAGACCCAGTACTTC.